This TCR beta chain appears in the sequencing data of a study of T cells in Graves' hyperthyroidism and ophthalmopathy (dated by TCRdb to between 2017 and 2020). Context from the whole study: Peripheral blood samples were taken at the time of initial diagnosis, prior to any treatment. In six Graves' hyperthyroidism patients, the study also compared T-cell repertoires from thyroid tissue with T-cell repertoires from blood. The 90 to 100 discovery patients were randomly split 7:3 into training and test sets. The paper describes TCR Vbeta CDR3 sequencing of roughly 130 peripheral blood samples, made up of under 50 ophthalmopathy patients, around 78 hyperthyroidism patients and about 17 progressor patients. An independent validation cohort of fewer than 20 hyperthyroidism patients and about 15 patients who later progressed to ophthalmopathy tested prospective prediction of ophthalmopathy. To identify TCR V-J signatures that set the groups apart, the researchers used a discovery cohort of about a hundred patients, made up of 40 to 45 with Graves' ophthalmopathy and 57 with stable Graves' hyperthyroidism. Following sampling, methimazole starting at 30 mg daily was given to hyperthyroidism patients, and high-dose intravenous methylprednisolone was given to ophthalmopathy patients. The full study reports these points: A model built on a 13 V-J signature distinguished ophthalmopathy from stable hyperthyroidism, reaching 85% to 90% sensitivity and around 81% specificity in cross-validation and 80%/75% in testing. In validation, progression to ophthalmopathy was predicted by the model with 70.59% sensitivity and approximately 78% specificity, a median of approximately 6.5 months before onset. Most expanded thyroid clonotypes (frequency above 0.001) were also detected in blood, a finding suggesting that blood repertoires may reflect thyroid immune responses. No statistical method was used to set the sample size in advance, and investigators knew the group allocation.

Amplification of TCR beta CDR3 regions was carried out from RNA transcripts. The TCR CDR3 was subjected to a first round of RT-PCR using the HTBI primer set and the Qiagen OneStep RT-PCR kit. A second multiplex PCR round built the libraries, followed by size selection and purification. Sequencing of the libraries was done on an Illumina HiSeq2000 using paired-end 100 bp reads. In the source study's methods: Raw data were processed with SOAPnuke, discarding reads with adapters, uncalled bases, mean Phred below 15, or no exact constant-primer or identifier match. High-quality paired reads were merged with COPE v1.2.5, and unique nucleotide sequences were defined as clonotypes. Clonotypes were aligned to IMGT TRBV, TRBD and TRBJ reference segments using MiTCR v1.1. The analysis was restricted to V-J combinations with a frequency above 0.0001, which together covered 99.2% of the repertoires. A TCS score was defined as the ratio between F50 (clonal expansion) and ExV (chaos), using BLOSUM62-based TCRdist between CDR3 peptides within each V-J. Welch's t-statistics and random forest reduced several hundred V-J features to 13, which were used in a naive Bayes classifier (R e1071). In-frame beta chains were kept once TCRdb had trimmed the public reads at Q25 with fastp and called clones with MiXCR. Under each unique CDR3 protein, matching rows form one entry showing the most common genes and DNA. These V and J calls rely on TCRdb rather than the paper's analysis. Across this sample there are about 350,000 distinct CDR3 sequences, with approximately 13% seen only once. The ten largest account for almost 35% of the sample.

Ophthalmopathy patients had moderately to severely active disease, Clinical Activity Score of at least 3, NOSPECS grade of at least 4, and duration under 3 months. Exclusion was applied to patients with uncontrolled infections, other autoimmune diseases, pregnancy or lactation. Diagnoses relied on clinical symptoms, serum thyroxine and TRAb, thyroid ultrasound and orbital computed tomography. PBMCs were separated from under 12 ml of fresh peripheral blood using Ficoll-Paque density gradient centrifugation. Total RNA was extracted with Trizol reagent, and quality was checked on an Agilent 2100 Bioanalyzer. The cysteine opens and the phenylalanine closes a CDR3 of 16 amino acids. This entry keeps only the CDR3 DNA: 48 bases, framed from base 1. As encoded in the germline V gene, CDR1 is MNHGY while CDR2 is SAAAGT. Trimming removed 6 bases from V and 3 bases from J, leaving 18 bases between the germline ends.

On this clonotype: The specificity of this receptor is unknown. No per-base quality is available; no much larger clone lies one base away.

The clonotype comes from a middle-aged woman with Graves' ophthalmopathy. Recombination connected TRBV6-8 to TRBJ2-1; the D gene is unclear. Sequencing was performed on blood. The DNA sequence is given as TGTGCCAGCAGCCGTTTCAGCCCTAGGAGCTACAATGAGCAGTTCTTC. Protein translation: CASSRFSPRSYNEQFF.